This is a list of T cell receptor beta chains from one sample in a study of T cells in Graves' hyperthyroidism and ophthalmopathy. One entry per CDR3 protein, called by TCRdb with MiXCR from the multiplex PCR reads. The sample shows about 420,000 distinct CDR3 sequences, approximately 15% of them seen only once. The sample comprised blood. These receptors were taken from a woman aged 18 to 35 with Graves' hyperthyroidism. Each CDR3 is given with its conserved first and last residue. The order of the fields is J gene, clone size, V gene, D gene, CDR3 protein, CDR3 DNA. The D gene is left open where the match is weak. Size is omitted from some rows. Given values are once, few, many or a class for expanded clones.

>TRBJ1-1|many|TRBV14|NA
CASSQLAVNTEAFF
TGTGCCAGCAGCCAGCTAGCGGTGAACACTGAAGCTTTCTTT
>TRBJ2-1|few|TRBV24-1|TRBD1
CATSDPGQILAGQFF
TGTGCCACCAGTGATCCGGGACAGATCTTGGCTGGGCAGTTCTTC
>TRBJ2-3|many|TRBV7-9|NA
CASTLTGRTDTQYF
TGTGCCAGCACCCTGACTGGGCGCACAGATACGCAGTATTTT
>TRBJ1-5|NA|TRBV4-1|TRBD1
CASSQRDRGPNQPQHF
TGCGCCAGCAGCCAAAGGGACAGGGGGCCCAATCAGCCCCAGCATTTT
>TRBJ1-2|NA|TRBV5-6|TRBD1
CASSWGQGPGYGYTF
TGTGCCAGCAGCTGGGGACAGGGGCCGGGCTATGGCTACACCTTC
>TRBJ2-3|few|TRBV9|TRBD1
CASSPRQGTSTDTQYF
TGTGCCAGCAGTCCCCGACAGGGAACTAGCACAGATACGCAGTATTTT
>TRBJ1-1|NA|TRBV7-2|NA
CASNRGAGTEAFF
TGTGCCAGCAACCGTGGGGCGGGAACTGAAGCTTTCTTT
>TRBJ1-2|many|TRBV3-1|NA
CASSVPLGRNYGYTF
TGTGCCAGCAGCGTCCCCCTCGGACGGAACTATGGCTACACCTTC
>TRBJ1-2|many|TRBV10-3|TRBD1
CAISLDGTGRYGYTF
TGTGCCATCAGCCTAGACGGGACAGGAAGATATGGCTACACCTTC
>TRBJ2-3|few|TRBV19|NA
CASSIGEGIDTQYF
TGTGCCAGTAGTATAGGAGAAGGGATAGATACGCAGTATTTT
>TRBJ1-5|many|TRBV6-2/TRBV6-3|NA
CASSYAGENQPQHF
TGTGCCAGCAGTTACGCAGGGGAAAATCAGCCCCAGCATTTT
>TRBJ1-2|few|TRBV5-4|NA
CASSLNQGGYTF
TGTGCCAGCAGCTTGAATCAGGGTGGCTACACCTTC
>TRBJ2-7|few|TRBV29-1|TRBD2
CSAFSPAGGPAYEQYF
TGCAGCGCTTTCTCCCCGGCGGGGGGGCCGGCTTACGAGCAGTACTTC
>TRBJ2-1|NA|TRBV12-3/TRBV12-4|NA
CASSSVAVLDEQFF
TGTGCCAGCAGCAGCGTAGCGGTATTAGATGAGCAGTTCTTC
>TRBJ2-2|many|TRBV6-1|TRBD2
CASSPGRERTGELFF
TGTGCCAGCAGCCCCGGGAGGGAGAGGACCGGGGAGCTGTTTTTT
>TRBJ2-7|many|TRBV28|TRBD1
CASSSDREKQYF
TGTGCCAGCAGTTCGGACAGGGAAAAACAGTACTTC
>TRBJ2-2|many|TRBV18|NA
CASSPPGSRDRTGELFF
TGTGCCAGCTCACCACCAGGGAGCCGCGACAGGACCGGGGAGCTGTTTTTT
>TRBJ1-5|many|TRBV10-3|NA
CAISGDSNQPQHF
TGTGCCATCAGTGGGGATAGCAATCAGCCCCAGCATTTT
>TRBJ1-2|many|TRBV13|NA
CASSPPGQNYGYTF
TGTGCCAGCAGCCCGCCGGGACAAAACTATGGCTACACCTTC
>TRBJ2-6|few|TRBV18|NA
CASPPEAGANVLTF
TGTGCCAGCCCACCAGAAGCTGGGGCCAACGTCCTGACTTTC
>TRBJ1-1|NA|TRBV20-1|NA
CSARVRGSATEAFF
TGCAGTGCTAGAGTCCGGGGGTCGGCCACTGAAGCTTTCTTT
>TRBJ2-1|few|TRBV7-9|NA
CASSSSSRDKQFF
TGTGCCAGCAGCTCCTCCTCCCGGGACAAACAGTTCTTC
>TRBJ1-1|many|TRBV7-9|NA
CASSLTVEDTEAFF
TGTGCCAGCAGCTTAACGGTGGAGGACACTGAAGCTTTCTTT
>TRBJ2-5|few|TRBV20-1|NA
CSARGVRGVQETQYF
TGCAGTGCTAGGGGCGTCAGGGGGGTACAAGAGACCCAGTACTTC
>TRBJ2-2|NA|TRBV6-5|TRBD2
CASSYRAGGGGELFF
TGTGCCAGCAGTTACAGGGCGGGGGGAGGCGGGGAGCTGTTTTTT
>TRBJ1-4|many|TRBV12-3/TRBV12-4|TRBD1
CASSRTDRGEKLFF
TGTGCCAGCAGTCGAACCGACAGGGGTGAAAAACTGTTTTTT
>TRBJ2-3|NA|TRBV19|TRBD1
CASSNGQGATDTQYF
TGTGCCAGTAGTAATGGACAGGGGGCCACAGATACGCAGTATTTT
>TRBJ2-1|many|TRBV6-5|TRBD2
CASSYSGLAGEVWYNEQFF
TGTGCCAGCAGTTACTCCGGACTAGCGGGAGAGGTGTGGTACAATGAGCAGTTCTTC
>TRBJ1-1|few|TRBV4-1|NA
CASSQVGWMNTEAFF
TGCGCCAGCAGCCAAGTAGGATGGATGAACACTGAAGCTTTCTTT